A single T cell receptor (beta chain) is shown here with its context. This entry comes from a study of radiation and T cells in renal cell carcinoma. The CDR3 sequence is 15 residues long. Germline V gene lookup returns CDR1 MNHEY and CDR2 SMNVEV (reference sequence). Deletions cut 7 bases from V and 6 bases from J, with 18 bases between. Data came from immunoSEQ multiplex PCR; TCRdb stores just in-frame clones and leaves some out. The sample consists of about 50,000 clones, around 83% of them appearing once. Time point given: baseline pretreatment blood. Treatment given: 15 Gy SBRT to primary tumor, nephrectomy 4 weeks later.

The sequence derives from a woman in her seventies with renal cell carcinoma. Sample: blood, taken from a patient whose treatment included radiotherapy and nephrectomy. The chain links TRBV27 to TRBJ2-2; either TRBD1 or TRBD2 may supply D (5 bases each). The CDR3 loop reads CASTSHGTGAGELFF. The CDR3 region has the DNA TGTGCCAGCACCTCCCACGGGACCGGGGCCGGGGAGCTGTTTTTT.